This T cell receptor beta chain was identified in a study of regulatory T cells in long-lasting Graves disease (dated by TCRdb to the early 2020s). A note on the overall study: Antithyroid drugs had been taken for less than 3 months by newly diagnosed Graves' disease patients. Persistent Graves' disease patients were compared with newly diagnosed Graves' disease patients by peripheral blood TCR sequencing and RNA sequencing. A total of 35 or so samples were covered by TCR sequencing, comprising some 13 persistent and around 20 newly diagnosed Graves' disease patients. The study took place in China and was registered as a clinical trial. Beyond this particular receptor, the publication reports: Only peripheral blood was studied, because thyroid tissue, the primary lesion, was inaccessible. Persistent patients shared more public clonotypes among themselves (around 2,700) than newly diagnosed patients did (about 1,000). Sequencing and analysis were limited to the TCR beta chain. Persistent Graves' disease patients showed lower TCR Shannon entropy and fewer highly expanded clones than newly diagnosed patients, suggesting clonal expansion. The small sample size was acknowledged by the authors as a limitation that may reduce accuracy. TRBV28, TRBJ1-2 and TRBJ2-5 were preferentially used in persistent disease, while TRBV20-1 and TRBJ2-1 were favored in newly diagnosed disease.

Library creation used multiplex PCR. The data were produced on an Illumina HiSeq 4000. To build TCR beta libraries, CDR3 regions were amplified by Arm-PCR using iRepertoire HTBI primers. Gel purification was performed on PCR products prior to sequencing. Concerning the study's data processing: Gene usage analysis of CDR3 amino acid clonotypes relied on the 55 to 80 TRBV and 14 TRBJ segments identified across samples. Filtered high-quality paired reads were merged into contigs using COPE and FqMerger. BLAST was used to align contigs to the IMGT TRBV, TRBD and TRBJ reference genes, and CDR3 was defined following IMGT. Clonotypes above 0.1% frequency were classified as highly expanded clones. Repertoire diversity was measured by Shannon entropy, and V-J evenness by the Gini coefficient. Public clonotypes were defined as clonotypes shared by more than one individual. TCRdb's own reprocessing of the public reads used fastp at Q25 and MiXCR and kept productive beta chains. Every distinct CDR3 protein forms one entry, paired with its most common genes and DNA. These V and J calls are TCRdb output, not the study's own analysis. In this sample the table shows fewer than 500,000 distinct CDR3 sequences, 15% to 20% of which occur a single time. The ten largest clones add up to 10% to 15% of the sample.

This specimen's time point label, interpreted: newly diagnosed GD, antithyroid drugs for less than 3 months. For both TCR sequencing and RNA sequencing, RNA was extracted from PBMCs using TRIzol. The diagnosis of Graves' disease was made according to American Thyroid Association guidelines. Patients for the study were recruited at an endocrinology department in Xi'an, China. From each patient, around 8.3 milliliters of peripheral blood was collected into an EDTA anticoagulant tube. Ficoll Paque Plus density gradient separation was used to isolate PBMCs, and no further T cell sorting was done. An Agilent 2100 Bioanalyzer and agarose gel were used to assess RNA quality, and a NanoDrop 2000 was used to measure RNA concentration. Ten or more counts support this clonotype. The antigen it recognizes is unknown. No per-base quality is available; no much larger clone lies one base away. The CDR3 numbers 14 residues from cysteine through phenylalanine. CDR3 DNA only is kept here, 42 bases in frame from base 1. V is cut back by 1 base and J by 6 bases, with 0 bases in the junction unmatched. The germline V gene yields SGHNT for CDR1 and YENEEA for CDR2.

These sequences were also reported in another study, on T cells in Graves' hyperthyroidism and ophthalmopathy. As noted in the second study: A patient counted as having stable Graves' hyperthyroidism if no progression to ophthalmopathy occurred over 18 months of follow-up. Hyperthyroidism patients were aged 18 to 65 years and newly diagnosed, with disease duration of less than 2 months. Exclusion was applied to patients with uncontrolled infections, other autoimmune diseases, pregnancy or lactation. Diagnoses were established on the basis of clinical symptoms, serum thyroxine and TRAb, thyroid ultrasound, and orbital computed tomography. The first round of RT-PCR for the TCR CDR3 was performed with the HTBI primer set and the Qiagen OneStep RT-PCR kit. Most expanded thyroid clonotypes (frequency above 0.001) were also found in blood, which suggests that blood repertoires may mirror thyroid immune responses. A model built on a 13 V-J signature distinguished ophthalmopathy from stable hyperthyroidism, reaching around 88% sensitivity and 81.08% specificity in cross-validation and 80%/75% in testing. During validation, the model predicted progression to ophthalmopathy a median of about 6.3 months ahead of onset, with around 70% sensitivity and around 72% specificity. A discovery cohort of roughly 100 patients, about 40 with Graves' ophthalmopathy and approximately 55 with stable Graves' hyperthyroidism, was used to find distinguishing TCR V-J signatures. An independent validation cohort of some 18 hyperthyroidism patients and 17 patients who later progressed to ophthalmopathy tested prospective prediction of ophthalmopathy. The roughly 90 discovery patients were divided at random into training and test sets in a 7:3 ratio. The study also compared thyroid tissue and blood T-cell repertoires from a handful of Graves' hyperthyroidism patients. After sampling, hyperthyroidism patients received methimazole starting at 30 mg daily, and ophthalmopathy patients received high-dose intravenous methylprednisolone. The libraries were constructed in a second round of multiplex PCR and then size-selected and purified. Libraries were sequenced paired-end with 100 bp reads on an Illumina HiSeq2000. SOAPnuke was used to process the raw data, removing reads that contained adapters or uncalled bases, had a mean Phred below 15, or lacked an exact match to the constant primer or identifier. High-quality paired reads were merged using COPE v1.2.5, and each unique nucleotide sequence was defined as a clonotype. MiTCR v1.1 was used to align the clonotypes against IMGT TRBV, TRBD and TRBJ reference segments. Analysis was restricted to V-J combinations with a frequency above 0.0001, which covered about 99% of repertoires. A TCS score was defined as the ratio of F50 (clonal expansion) to E x V (chaos), with BLOSUM62-based TCRdist applied between CDR3 peptides within each V-J. Welch's t-statistics and random forest reduced around 510 V-J features to about 13, which were used in a naive Bayes classifier (R e1071). Sample size was not statistically predetermined, and blinding of investigators to group allocation was not performed. TCR Vbeta CDR3 sequencing of approximately 140 peripheral blood samples (more than 40 ophthalmopathy, 75 to 85 hyperthyroidism and roughly 17 progressor patients) is reported in the paper.

The receptor comes from a man aged 40-49 years with Graves disease. Donor details come from another sample of the same person, matched by shared clones. This chain joins TRBV11-3 to TRBJ2-1; 10 bases in the junction line up with TRBD2. Sequencing used peripheral blood mononuclear cells (PBMCs), obtained at new diagnosis, from a patient treated with antithyroid drugs. This receptor carries the CDR3 CASSLGTSGNEQFF. Read as DNA, the sequence is TGTGCCAGCAGCTTAGGGACTAGCGGCAATGAGCAGTTCTTC.